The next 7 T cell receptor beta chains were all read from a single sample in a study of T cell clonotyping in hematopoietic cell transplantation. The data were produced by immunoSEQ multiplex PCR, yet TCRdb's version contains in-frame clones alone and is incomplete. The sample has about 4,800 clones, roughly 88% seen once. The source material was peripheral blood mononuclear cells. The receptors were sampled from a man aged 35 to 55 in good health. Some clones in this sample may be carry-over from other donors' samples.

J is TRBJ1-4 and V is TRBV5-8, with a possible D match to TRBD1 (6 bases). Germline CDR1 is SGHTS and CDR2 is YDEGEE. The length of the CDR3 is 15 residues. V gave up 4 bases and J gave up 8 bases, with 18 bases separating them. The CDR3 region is CASSAQGITREKLFF. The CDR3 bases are TGTGCCAGCAGCGCCCAGGGGATTACTCGAGAAAAACTGTTTTTT. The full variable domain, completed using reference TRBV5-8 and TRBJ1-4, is EAGVTQSPTHLIKTRGQQATLRCSPISGHTSVYWYQQALGLGLQFLLWYDEGEERNRGNFPPRFSGRQFPNYSSELNVNALELEDSALYLCASSAQGITREKLFFGSGTQLSVL.

The CDR3 region is CASSLGRSNQPQHF. The CDR3 DNA sequence: TGTGCCAGCAGTTTGGGCCGTAGCAATCAGCCCCAGCATTTT. V is TRBV28 and J is TRBJ1-5; D is uncertain. Germline loops: CDR1 MDHEN, CDR2 SYDVKM. Trimming left V 3 bases short and J 0 bases short, with 6 bases between. There are 14 residues in the CDR3.

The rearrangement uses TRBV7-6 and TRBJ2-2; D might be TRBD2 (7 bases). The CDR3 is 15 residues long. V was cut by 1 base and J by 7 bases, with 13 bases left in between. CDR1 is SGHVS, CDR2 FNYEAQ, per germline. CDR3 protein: CASSLVGGQNGELFF. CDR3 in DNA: TGTGCCAGCAGCTTAGTGGGGGGGCAAAACGGGGAGCTGTTTTTT.

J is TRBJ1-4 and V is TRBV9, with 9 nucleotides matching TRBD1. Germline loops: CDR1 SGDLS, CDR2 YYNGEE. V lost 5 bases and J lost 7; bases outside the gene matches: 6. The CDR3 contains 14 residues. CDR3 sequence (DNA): TGTGCCAGCAGAGGGGACAGGGAGCGTGAAAAACTGTTTTTT. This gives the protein CASRGDREREKLFF.

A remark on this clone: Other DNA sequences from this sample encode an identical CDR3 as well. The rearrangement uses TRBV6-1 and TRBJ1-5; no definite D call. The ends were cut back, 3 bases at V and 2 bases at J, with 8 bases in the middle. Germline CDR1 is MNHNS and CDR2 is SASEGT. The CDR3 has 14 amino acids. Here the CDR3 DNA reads TGTGCCAGCAGTGATTGGAGGGGCAATCAGCCCCAGCATTTT. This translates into CASSDWRGNQPQHF.

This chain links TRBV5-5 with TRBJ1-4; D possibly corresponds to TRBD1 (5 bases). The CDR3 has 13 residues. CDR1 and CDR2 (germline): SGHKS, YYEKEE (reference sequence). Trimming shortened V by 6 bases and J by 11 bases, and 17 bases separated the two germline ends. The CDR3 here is CASTTSGRAKLFF. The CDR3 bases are TGTGCCAGCACCACCTCAGGGCGGGCGAAACTGTTTTTT.

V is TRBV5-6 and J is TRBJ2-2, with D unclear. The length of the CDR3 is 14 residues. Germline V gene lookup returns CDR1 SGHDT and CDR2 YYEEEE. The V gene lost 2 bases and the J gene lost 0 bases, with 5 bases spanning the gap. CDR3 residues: CASSLTPNTGELFF. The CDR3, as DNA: TGTGCCAGCAGCTTAACGCCGAACACCGGGGAGCTGTTTTTT.